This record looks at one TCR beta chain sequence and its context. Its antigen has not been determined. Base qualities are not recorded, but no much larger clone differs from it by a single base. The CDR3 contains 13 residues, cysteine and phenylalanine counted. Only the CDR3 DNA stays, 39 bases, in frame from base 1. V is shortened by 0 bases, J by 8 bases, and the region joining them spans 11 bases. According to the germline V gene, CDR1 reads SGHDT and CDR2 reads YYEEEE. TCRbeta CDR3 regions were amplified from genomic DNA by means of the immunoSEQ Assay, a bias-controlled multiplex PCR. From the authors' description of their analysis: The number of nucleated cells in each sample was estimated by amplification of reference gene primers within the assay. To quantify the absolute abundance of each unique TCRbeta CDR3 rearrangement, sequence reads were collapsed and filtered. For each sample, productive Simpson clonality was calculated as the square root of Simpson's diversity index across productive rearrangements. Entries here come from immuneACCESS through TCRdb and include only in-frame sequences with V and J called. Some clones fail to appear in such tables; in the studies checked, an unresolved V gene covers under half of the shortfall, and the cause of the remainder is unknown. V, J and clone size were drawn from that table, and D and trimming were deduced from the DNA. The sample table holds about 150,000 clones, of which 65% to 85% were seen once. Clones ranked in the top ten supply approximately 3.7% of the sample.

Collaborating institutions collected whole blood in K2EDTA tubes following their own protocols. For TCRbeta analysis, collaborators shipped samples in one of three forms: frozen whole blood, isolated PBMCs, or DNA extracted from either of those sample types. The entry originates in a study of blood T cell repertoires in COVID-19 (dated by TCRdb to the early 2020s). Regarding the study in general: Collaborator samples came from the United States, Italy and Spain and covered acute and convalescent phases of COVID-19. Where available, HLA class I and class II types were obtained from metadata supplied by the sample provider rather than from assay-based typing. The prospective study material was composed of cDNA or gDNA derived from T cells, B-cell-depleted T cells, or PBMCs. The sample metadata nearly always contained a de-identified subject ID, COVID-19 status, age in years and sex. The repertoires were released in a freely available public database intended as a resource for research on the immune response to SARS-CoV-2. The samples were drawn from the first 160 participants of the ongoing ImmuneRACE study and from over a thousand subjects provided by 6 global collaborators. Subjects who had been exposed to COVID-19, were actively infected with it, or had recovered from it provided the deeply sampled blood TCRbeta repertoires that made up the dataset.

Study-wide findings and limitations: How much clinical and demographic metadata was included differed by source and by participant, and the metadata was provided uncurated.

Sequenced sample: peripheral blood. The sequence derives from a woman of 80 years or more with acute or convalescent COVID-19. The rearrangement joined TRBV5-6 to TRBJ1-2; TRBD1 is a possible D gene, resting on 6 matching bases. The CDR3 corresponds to CASSLAAGVGYTF. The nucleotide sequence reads TGTGCCAGCAGCTTGGCGGCAGGGGTGGGCTACACCTTC.